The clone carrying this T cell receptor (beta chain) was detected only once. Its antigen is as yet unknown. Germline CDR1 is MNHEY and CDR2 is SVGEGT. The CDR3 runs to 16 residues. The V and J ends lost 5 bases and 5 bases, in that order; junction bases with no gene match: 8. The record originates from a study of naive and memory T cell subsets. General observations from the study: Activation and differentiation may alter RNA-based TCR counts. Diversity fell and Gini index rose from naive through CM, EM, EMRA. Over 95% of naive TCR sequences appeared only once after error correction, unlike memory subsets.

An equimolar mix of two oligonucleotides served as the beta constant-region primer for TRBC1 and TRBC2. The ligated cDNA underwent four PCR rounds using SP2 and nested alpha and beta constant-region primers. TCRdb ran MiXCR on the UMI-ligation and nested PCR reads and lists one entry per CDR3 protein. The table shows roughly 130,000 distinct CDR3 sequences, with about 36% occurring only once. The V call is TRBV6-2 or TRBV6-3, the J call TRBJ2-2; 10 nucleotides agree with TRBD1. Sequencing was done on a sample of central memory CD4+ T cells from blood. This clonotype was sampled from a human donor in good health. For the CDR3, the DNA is TGTGCCAGCAGTCCAATACGACAGGGGGCGACCGGGGAGCTGTTTTTT. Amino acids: CASSPIRQGATGELFF.